Each of the 28 T cell receptor beta chains below was sequenced from the same sample in a study of cytomegalovirus exposure and HLA in healthy donors. TCRdb keeps only in-frame clones here, not all; method: immunoSEQ multiplex PCR. The sample holds fewer than 70,000 clones; roughly 95% are singletons and the top ten take approximately 6%. Input material: PBMCs. These receptor sequences come from a woman in her late teens or twenties in good health and CMV-seropositive.

The genes are TRBV11-2 and TRBJ2-7; 7 bases are a match to TRBD2. The V segment lost 5 bases and the J segment 3 bases; nucleotides outside the gene matches: 10. The germline V gene encodes CDR1 SGHAT and CDR2 FQNNGV. CDR3 length equals 15 residues. CDR3 coding DNA: TGTGCCAGCAGCCTTCGGACTAGTACGAACTACGAGCAGTACTTC. Translation gives CASSLRTSTNYEQYF.

V usage is TRBV5-8 and J usage is TRBJ2-5; weak D call: TRBD1 (6 bases). This CDR3 has 15 amino acids. Germline CDR1 SGHTS, CDR2 YDEGEE. V dropped 1 base and J dropped 5 bases, with 15 bases sitting between them. In DNA form, the CDR3 reads TGTGCCAGCAGCTTGCGAGAAGTGGGACACGAGACCCAGTACTTC. This sequence encodes CASSLREVGHETQYF.

The chain is built from TRBV11-2 and TRBJ2-7; TRBD2 agrees at 8 bases. The CDR3 is 16 residues long. The junction had 13 bases not matched to a gene; V was cut back by 4 bases and J by 5 bases. Germline V lookup: CDR1 SGHAT, CDR2 FQNNGV. The DNA of the CDR3 is TGTGCCAGCAGCTATACACGGCGGGAGGCCTTGGACGAGCAGTACTTC. Protein: CASSYTRREALDEQYF. Drawing the rest from reference TRBV11-2 and TRBJ2-7, the complete variable domain is EAGVAQSPRYKIIEKRQSVAFWCNPISGHATLYWYQQILGQGPKLLIQFQNNGVVDDSQLPKDRFSAERLKGVDSTLKIQPAKLEDSAVYLCASSYTRREALDEQYFGPGTRLTVT.

V and J are TRBV2 and TRBJ2-7; weak D call: TRBD1 (6 bases). The CDR3 is made up of 13 amino acids. Trimming took 11 bases from V and 4 from J, leaving 18 bases between them. From germline, CDR1 is SNHLY and CDR2 FYNNEI. CDR3 sequence (DNA): TGTGCCGTCCTGACAGGTCCCCTATACGAGCAGTACTTC. It translates to CAVLTGPLYEQYF.

The V call is TRBV6-6, the J call TRBJ1-2; 10 bases line up with TRBD1. Losses at the gene ends were 0 bases for V and 6 bases for J; bases not matched to a gene: 7. The CDR3 runs to 16 residues. Germline V gene lookup returns CDR1 MNHNY and CDR2 SVGAGI (reference sequence). This CDR3 is CASSYSPDRGFDGYTF. In DNA form, the CDR3 reads TGTGCCAGCAGTTACTCGCCGGACAGGGGGTTCGATGGCTACACCTTC.

The V gene is TRBV6-6, the J gene TRBJ2-4, with a weak D call TRBD2 (6 bases). With 7 bases removed from V and 8 bases from J, the gap between germline ends came to 15 bases. CDR1 and CDR2 from the germline V gene are MNHNY and SVGAGI (reference sequence). This CDR3 spans 13 amino acids. The CDR3 DNA reads as TGTGCCAGCATGCGCGGGGATTACTACATTCAGTACTTC. Translated: CASMRGDYYIQYF.

V usage is TRBV7-2 and J usage is TRBJ1-1; D gene ambiguous. The CDR3 is 15 amino acids. Germline CDR1 and CDR2: SGHTA and FQGNSA. V lost 1 base, J lost 5 bases, and 14 bases lay in between. CDR3 in DNA: TGTGCCAGCAGCTTAGGATTGTTCTCGGGGACTGAAGCTTTCTTT. Translating it yields CASSLGLFSGTEAFF.

V and J are TRBV19 and TRBJ1-5; D ambiguous. The CDR3 sequence is 14 residues long. In germline, CDR1 is LNHDA, CDR2 SQIVND (reference sequence). The germline V and J ends were trimmed by 7 bases and 7 bases, with 17 bases remaining between them. CDR3 coding DNA: TGTGCCAGTAATTTCCAGGCCCCGAAGCAGCCCCAGCATTTT. It yields the protein CASNFQAPKQPQHF.

This clone appeared once. This chain links TRBV10-3 with TRBJ1-2; D is unresolved. Germline CDR1 ENHRY, CDR2 SYGVKD. The V end was cut by 2 bases, the J end by 2 bases, with 12 bases between. This CDR3 is 15 amino acids long. The CDR3 nucleotides are TGTGCCATCAGTGAGGGGCAGGAAGTCAACTATGGCTACACCTTC. Its protein is CAISEGQEVNYGYTF.

The chain couples TRBV27 to TRBJ1-4; TRBD1 agrees at 7 bases. In germline, CDR1 is MNHEY, CDR2 SMNVEV (reference sequence). The CDR3 contains 16 residues. V shed 3 bases, J shed 8 bases, and the junction held 12 bases outside the gene matches. The CDR3, as DNA: TGTGCCAGCAGTTTTTTCACCCAGGGGGAACGAGAAAAACTGTTTTTT. The encoded protein is CASSFFTQGEREKLFF.

V is TRBV7-7 and J is TRBJ2-1; 7 bases map to TRBD2. The CDR3 is 13 amino acids. CDR1 and CDR2 from the germline V gene are SSHAT and FNYEAQ (reference sequence). V lost 0 bases to trimming and J lost 9 bases; unmatched junction nucleotides: 2. The DNA of the CDR3 is TGTGCCAGCAGCTTAGCGGGGACTATTGAGCAGTTCTTC. The encoded protein is CASSLAGTIEQFF. The full variable domain, with the rest looked up from reference TRBV7-7 and TRBJ2-1, is GAGVSQSPRYKVTKRGQDVTLRCDPISSHATLYWYQQALGQGPEFLTYFNYEAQPDKSGLPSDRFSAERPEGSISTLTIQRTEQRDSAMYRCASSLAGTIEQFFGPGTRLTVL.

This chain joins TRBV5-1 and TRBJ2-4, with D possibly being TRBD1 (5 bases). Germline CDR1 and CDR2: SGHRS and YFSETQ. The length of the CDR3 is 15 residues. V was shortened by 0 bases and J by 1 base, with 8 bases between the two germline ends. CDR3 in amino acids: CASSLEGLAKNIQYF. Written as DNA, the CDR3 is TGCGCCAGCAGCTTGGAGGGGCTGGCCAAAAACATTCAGTACTTC.

The chain carries TRBV4-1 and TRBJ1-1; 9 nucleotides match TRBD1. This CDR3 contains 15 residues. The germline V gene encodes CDR1 MGHRA and CDR2 YSYEKL. J was trimmed by 6 bases and V by 2 bases; bases with no gene match: 7. The CDR3 bases are TGCGCCAGCAGCCAACCCGGACAGGGGAGCGCTGAAGCTTTCTTT. Translating it yields CASSQPGQGSAEAFF.

The rearrangement joins TRBV6-1 to TRBJ1-1, with a weak D call TRBD1 (6 bases). V was clipped by 0 bases and J by 5 bases, with 10 bases between them. Germline CDR1 reads MNHNS; CDR2 reads SASEGT. This CDR3 has 14 amino acids. The chain's CDR3 is CASSEARGRTEAFF. The CDR3 DNA follows: TGTGCCAGCAGTGAAGCGCGGGGGCGAACTGAAGCTTTCTTT.

This clone has only one observation. CDR3: CAWSLGLRIYEQYF. CDR3 DNA sequence: TGTGCCTGGAGTCTGGGACTACGGATCTACGAGCAGTACTTC. This chain uses TRBV30 with TRBJ2-7, with 7 bases fitting TRBD2. Trimming at V came to 2 bases and at J to 3 bases, leaving 7 bases not matched to a gene. Germline V gene data show CDR1 as GTSNPN and CDR2 as SVGIG (reference sequence). This CDR3 spans 14 amino acids. Using reference TRBV30 and TRBJ2-7 for the parts outside the CDR3, the full variable domain is SQTIHQWPATLVQPVGSPLSLECTVEGTSNPNLYWYRQAAGRGLQLLFYSVGIGQISSEVPQNLSASRPQDRQFILSSKKLLLSDSGFYLCAWSLGLRIYEQYFGPGTRLTVT.

The J gene is TRBJ2-7, the V gene TRBV2, with D possibly matching TRBD2 (5 bases). This CDR3 spans 14 amino acids. The V end lost 7 bases, the J end lost 7 bases, and 20 bases lay between the germline ends. Germline-derived CDR1 and CDR2 are SNHLY and FYNNEI. The CDR3 coding sequence is TGTGCCAGCACGCTATCTCCTCTTAGGGAGGAGCAGTACTTC. Translation gives CASTLSPLREEQYF.

V gene TRBV7-9 combines with J gene TRBJ2-1; 10 positions agree with TRBD2. J gave up 8 bases and V 1 base, and 5 bases lay outside the gene matches. The CDR3 totals 15 residues. Germline CDR1 reads SEHNR; CDR2 reads FQNEAQ (reference sequence). The CDR3 bases are TGTGCCAGCAGCTTAGTAGCGGGGGGTGGCCATGAGCAGTTCTTC. Translation gives CASSLVAGGGHEQFF.

The gene calls are TRBV4-1 and TRBJ2-3, with 7 bases aligning to TRBD2. CDR3 length: 16 residues. Germline V CDR1 and CDR2: MGHRA, YSYEKL. Trimming at V came to 0 bases and at J to 1 base, leaving 4 bases not matched to a gene. CDR3 nucleotides: TGCGCCAGCAGCCAAGATGGGGCGGGAGGCACAGATACGCAGTATTTT. Its translation: CASSQDGAGGTDTQYF.

This CDR3 is CSVRTASGNTIYF. In DNA form, the CDR3 reads TGCAGCGTTCGGACAGCCTCTGGAAACACCATATATTTT. The chain uses TRBV29-1 and TRBJ1-3; tentative D call: TRBD1 (6 bases). V lost 5 bases to trimming and J lost 0 bases, with 8 bases between them. Germline values: CDR1 SQVTM, CDR2 ANQGSEA. CDR3 size: 13 residues.

This rearrangement joins TRBV2 to TRBJ2-5; D perhaps matches TRBD1 (5 bases). V was cut by 4 bases and J by 5 bases, with 11 bases left in between. The CDR3 loop spans 13 amino acids. The V gene's germline CDR1 is SNHLY and CDR2 FYNNEI. The DNA of the CDR3 is TGTGCCAGCAGTGTGAAAGGGGCCGAGACCCAGTACTTC. Translated, it gives CASSVKGAETQYF.

This chain uses TRBV19 with TRBJ1-1, with TRBD1 as a possible D gene (6 bases). V lost 6 bases and J 7 bases, leaving 9 bases between the germline ends. Germline V CDR1 and CDR2: LNHDA, SQIVND (reference sequence). This CDR3 has 11 residues. CDR3 region: CASSRQVEAFF. Written as DNA, the CDR3 is TGTGCCAGTAGCCGACAGGTTGAAGCTTTCTTT.

The genes are TRBV9 and TRBJ1-4; D ambiguous. This CDR3 has 14 residues. V was clipped by 0 bases and J by 4 bases, with 7 bases between them. Germline values: CDR1 SGDLS, CDR2 YYNGEE. The CDR3 DNA sequence: TGTGCCAGCAGCGTAGGGTTCAGTAATGAAAAACTGTTTTTT. Protein product: CASSVGFSNEKLFF.

The V gene is TRBV29-1, the J gene TRBJ2-7, with a possible D match to TRBD1 (5 bases). Germline CDR1 is SQVTM and CDR2 is ANQGSEA. This CDR3 region has 13 residues. Trimming removed 1 base from V and 5 bases from J, with 12 bases in between. As DNA, the CDR3 is TGCAGCGTTGAAGGGGGCAAGTGGAACGAGCAGTACTTC. Residues: CSVEGGKWNEQYF.

This clone was seen a single time. The chain carries TRBV19 and TRBJ2-3; 11 nucleotides line up with TRBD2. There are 15 residues in the CDR3. Unmatched junction bases numbered 5, after V lost 7 bases and J lost 2 bases. Germline lookup yields CDR1 LNHDA and CDR2 SQIVND (reference sequence). The CDR3 coding sequence is TGTGCCAGTACCGGGACTAGCGGATTCACAGATACGCAGTATTTT. It yields the protein CASTGTSGFTDTQYF. The complete variable domain, with remaining parts taken from reference TRBV19 and TRBJ2-3, reads DGGITQSPKYLFRKEGQNVTLSCEQNLNHDAMYWYRQDPGQGLRLIYYSQIVNDFQKGDIAEGYSVSREKKESFPLTVTSAQKNPTAFYLCASTGTSGFTDTQYFGPGTRLTVL.

This clone was seen a few times. V usage is TRBV25-1 and J usage is TRBJ1-2; D unresolved. The CDR3 consists of 18 residues. Germline values: CDR1 MGHDK, CDR2 SYGVNS. The V end was cut by 1 base, the J end by 0 bases, with 18 bases between. The CDR3 loop is CASSESGIGRSANYGYTF. In DNA form, the CDR3 reads TGTGCCAGCAGTGAATCGGGAATAGGGCGAAGTGCTAACTATGGCTACACCTTC.

The V call is TRBV6-1, the J call TRBJ2-1; 12 bases are shared with TRBD2. Germline values: CDR1 MNHNS, CDR2 SASEGT. The J segment lost 6 bases and the V segment lost 3 bases, leaving 3 bases of the junction unmatched. The CDR3 is made up of 15 amino acids. The CDR3 bases are TGTGCCAGCAGTGAGGGACTAGCGGGTATCAATGAGCAGTTCTTC. Amino acids: CASSEGLAGINEQFF.

V is TRBV9 and J is TRBJ2-1, with 8 bases lining up with TRBD2. The CDR3 runs to 14 residues. J was trimmed by 6 bases and V by 6 bases; bases with no gene match: 8. Germline CDR1 SGDLS, CDR2 YYNGEE. This CDR3 reads CASKSGSSSNEQFF. CDR3 DNA: TGTGCCAGCAAGAGCGGGAGTAGCTCCAATGAGCAGTTCTTC.

The chain recombines TRBV11-1 with TRBJ1-1; D gene unclear. From germline, CDR1 is SGHAT and CDR2 FQDESV (reference sequence). Trimming left V 3 bases short and J 7 bases short, with 6 bases between. CDR3 length equals 11 residues. The CDR3 sequence: CASSFSGEAFF. CDR3 coding DNA: TGTGCCAGCAGCTTTTCCGGTGAAGCTTTCTTT.